Below, one T cell receptor beta chain is given with its context. As yet, its antigen is unknown. This entry is derived from a study of cytomegalovirus exposure and HLA in healthy donors. Study outcomes and limitations: Researchers reported that a few CMV-associated chains were confirmed in vitro as CMV antigen-specific. Altogether, more than 150 TCR beta chains were recorded as cytomegalovirus-associated.

This CDR3 spans 14 amino acids. CDR1 and CDR2 (germline): MNHNY, SVGAGI (reference sequence). V dropped 4 bases and J dropped 1; count of bases not matched to a gene: 2. The data were produced by immunoSEQ multiplex PCR, yet TCRdb's version contains in-frame clones alone and is incomplete. Among around 60,000 clones listed, about 88% were seen once. This receptor was identified in a man aged 18 to 30 in good health and CMV-seronegative. J is TRBJ2-7 and V is TRBV6-6; TRBD1 matches 9 bases. What was sequenced was PBMCs. In DNA, the CDR3 is TGTGCCAGCAGTTCGGGACAGGGATCCTACGAGCAGTACTTC. Its protein is CASSSGQGSYEQYF.